These 31 T cell receptor beta chains were sequenced from one sample in a study of circulating tumor DNA in untreated peripheral T-cell lymphoma. Assay used: immunoSEQ multiplex PCR; TCRdb lists only in-frame clones, some missing. The data contain 9,500 to 13,000 clones, about 80% of them singletons. Sequencing used tumor tissue. The receptors were sampled from a human donor with peripheral T-cell lymphoma.

V usage is TRBV18 and J usage is TRBJ1-5, with D possibly being TRBD1 (5 bases). Looked up from germline, CDR1 is KGHSH and CDR2 is LQKENI. The length of the CDR3 is 12 residues. The V end lost 6 bases, the J end lost 6 bases, and 9 bases lay between the germline ends. CDR3 nucleotides: TGTGCCAGCTCCCTAGGGACTCAGCCCCAGCATTTT. It translates to CASSLGTQPQHF.

This clone was counted a single time. The chain uses TRBV27 and TRBJ1-2, with no clear D. Germline CDR1 MNHEY, CDR2 SMNVEV (reference sequence). The CDR3 runs 14 residues. V was clipped by 7 bases and J by 7 bases, with 19 bases between them. The CDR3 DNA reads as TGTGCCAGCAAGGGTCCGGGTTTAGTTTTTGGCTACACCTTC. Amino acid sequence: CASKGPGLVFGYTF.

V and J are TRBV28 and TRBJ2-3; maybe TRBD2 (6 bases). Trimming took off 8 bases at V and 0 bases at J, with 18 bases between the two ends. Per germline, CDR1 MDHEN and CDR2 SYDVKM. CDR3 size: 16 residues. Here the CDR3 DNA reads TGTGCCAGCTCTAACCGGGACTGGGGAAGCACAGATACGCAGTATTTT. Translated, it gives CASSNRDWGSTDTQYF.

The V and J genes are TRBV5-1 and TRBJ1-2; TRBD1 aligns across 7 bases. This CDR3 has 14 residues. Germline-derived CDR1 and CDR2 are SGHRS and YFSETQ. Trimming took 2 bases from V and 7 from J; bases not matched to a gene: 8. The CDR3 loop is CASSFDQGETGYTF. As DNA, the CDR3 is TGCGCCAGCAGCTTTGACCAGGGGGAAACTGGCTACACCTTC.

The chain combines TRBV11-3 with TRBJ1-2; D might be TRBD1 (5 bases). This CDR3 region has 15 residues. Germline CDR1 and CDR2: SGHNT and YENEEA. V lost 1 base and J 3 bases, leaving 12 bases between the germline ends. CDR3 DNA: TGTGCCAGCAGCTTAGTACGGGGGTCGGACTATGGCTACACCTTC. Translation gives CASSLVRGSDYGYTF.

The table lists this clone with a few counts. The chain joins TRBV11-3 to TRBJ2-1, with 8 bases that match TRBD2. CDR3 size: 15 residues. Germline V CDR1 and CDR2: SGHNT, YENEEA. With V trimmed by 6 bases and J by 2 bases, 6 bases remained unmatched. The CDR3 DNA sequence: TGTGCCAGCAGTCAAGGAGCGGGGGCCTACAATGAGCAGTTCTTC. This gives the protein CASSQGAGAYNEQFF.

A few counts support this clone. The rearrangement uses TRBV29-1 and TRBJ2-2, with D possibly TRBD1 on 5 matching bases. Germline CDR1 SQVTM, CDR2 ANQGSEA. The V gene lost 4 bases and the J gene lost 0 bases, with 9 bases spanning the gap. This CDR3 is 14 amino acids long. The CDR3 bases are TGCAGCGTTGGACAGTCAGCGAACACCGGGGAGCTGTTTTTT. The encoded protein is CSVGQSANTGELFF.

This chain joins TRBV7-6 and TRBJ1-1, with 8 bases identical to TRBD1. Germline V gene lookup returns CDR1 SGHVS and CDR2 FNYEAQ. CDR3 length: 16 residues. The V gene end was trimmed by 5 bases and the J gene end by 0 bases; junction bases not matched to a gene: 8. The CDR3 spells CASSRGGQVLNTEAFF. The CDR3 region has the DNA TGTGCCAGCAGCCGAGGGGGACAGGTACTGAACACTGAAGCTTTCTTT.

The V gene is TRBV14, the J gene TRBJ2-6; 7 nucleotides agree with TRBD1. This CDR3 is built from 17 residues. Germline CDR1 reads SGHDN; CDR2 reads FVKESK. Germline trimming cut 4 bases from V and 0 bases from J; bases unmatched to any gene: 6. The CDR3 DNA is TGTGCCAGCAGCCGTCCGGGACAGAGCTCTGGGGCCAACGTCCTGACTTTC. Translation gives CASSRPGQSSGANVLTF.

The chain joins TRBV28 to TRBJ1-2, with D uncertain. CDR3 length: 12 residues. Germline V CDR1 and CDR2: MDHEN, SYDVKM. V dropped 5 bases and J dropped 5 bases, with 9 bases sitting between them. The CDR3 region has the DNA TGTGCCAGCAGTCTACGTGGGTATGGCTACACCTTC. Encoded protein: CASSLRGYGYTF.

Details on this clone: The junction does not match germline at one end; this may be a read error. The genes are TRBV11-3 and TRBJ1-2; 11 positions match TRBD1. The CDR3 has 15 amino acids. Germline V lookup: CDR1 SGHNT, CDR2 YENEEA. The CDR3: CANSLEDRGQRGYTF. CDR3 in DNA: TGTGCCAACAGCTTGGAGGACAGGGGGCAGCGGGGCTACACCTTC.

V gene TRBV28 combines with J gene TRBJ1-2; D perhaps matches TRBD1 (5 bases). V lost 4 bases and J lost 10, with 13 bases in between. The length of the CDR3 is 12 residues. CDR1 is MDHEN, CDR2 SYDVKM, per germline. CDR3 in amino acids: CASSWQGVAYTF. For the CDR3, the DNA is TGTGCCAGCAGTTGGCAGGGTGTGGCCTACACCTTC.

The chain employs TRBV30 and TRBJ1-2, with D uncertain. The CDR3 is 13 amino acids. Germline-derived CDR1 and CDR2 are GTSNPN and SVGIG (reference sequence). V dropped 0 bases and J dropped 2 bases, with 7 bases sitting between them. The CDR3 sequence is CAWSVGLNYGYTF. As DNA, the CDR3 is TGTGCCTGGAGTGTAGGTCTGAACTATGGCTACACCTTC.

This clone was observed a few times. V gene TRBV19 combines with J gene TRBJ2-6; 7 bases agree with TRBD1. Germline lookup yields CDR1 LNHDA and CDR2 SQIVND (reference sequence). The V segment lost 5 bases and the J segment 0 bases; nucleotides outside the gene matches: 13. The CDR3 is 19 residues long. The CDR3 DNA is TGTGCCAGTAGTGTACAACCCGGGACAGAGGGCTCTGGGGCCAACGTCCTGACTTTC. It yields the protein CASSVQPGTEGSGANVLTF.

This rearrangement joins TRBV28 to TRBJ2-2; D ambiguous. Germline lookup yields CDR1 MDHEN and CDR2 SYDVKM. V was trimmed by 6 bases and J by 4 bases, leaving 6 bases between them. The CDR3 is 12 amino acids. DNA of the CDR3: TGTGCCAGCAGGTCCGGCACCGGGGAGCTGTTTTTT. Translating it yields CASRSGTGELFF.

This clone was observed a few times. The chain joins TRBV15 to TRBJ1-4; D is undetermined. Germline CDR1 is LNHNV and CDR2 is YYDKDF (reference sequence). With 3 bases removed from V and 3 bases from J, the gap between germline ends came to 17 bases. The CDR3 sequence is 17 residues long. CDR3 sequence (DNA): TGTGCCACCAGCAGGGATTCCTGGACGCGGGCTAATGAAAAACTGTTTTTT. This translates into CATSRDSWTRANEKLFF. The entire variable domain, with the rest obtained from reference TRBV15 and TRBJ1-4, is as follows: DAMVIQNPRYQVTQFGKPVTLSCSQTLNHNVMYWYQQKSSQAPKLLFHYYDKDFNNEADTPDNFQSRRPNTSFCFLDIRSPGLGDTAMYLCATSRDSWTRANEKLFFGSGTQLSVL.

A single count supports this clone. The V gene is TRBV30, the J gene TRBJ1-1, with D uncertain. The germline CDR1 and CDR2 sequences are GTSNPN and SVGIG (reference sequence). Trimming took 4 bases from V and 8 from J, leaving 14 bases between them. The CDR3 runs to 12 residues. In nucleotides, the CDR3 is TGTGCCTGGATTAAGAGGAGTAGAGAAGCTTTCTTT. It specifies CAWIKRSREAFF.

The genes are TRBV28 and TRBJ1-4; no definite D call. V was clipped by 3 bases and J by 8 bases, with 13 bases between them. CDR1 is MDHEN and CDR2 is SYDVKM in the germline V gene. This CDR3 is built from 14 residues. In DNA, the CDR3 is TGTGCCAGCAGTTTTAGGTTTGGTGACGAAAAACTGTTTTTT. Translating it yields CASSFRFGDEKLFF.

This clone was counted between two and nine times. The gene calls are TRBV18 and TRBJ2-1; TRBD1 aligns across 12 bases. V shed 1 base, J shed 6 bases, and the junction held 7 bases outside the gene matches. Germline V CDR1 and CDR2: KGHSH, LQKENI. The CDR3 length is 17 residues. The CDR3 reads CASSPRTGTGGGNEQFF. CDR3 bases: TGTGCCAGCTCACCACGGACCGGGACAGGGGGCGGCAATGAGCAGTTCTTC.

This clone appeared once. The chain recombines TRBV5-1 with TRBJ2-1, with no clear D. The ends were cut back, 2 bases at V and 5 bases at J, with 11 bases in the middle. This CDR3 has 14 amino acids. The germline gives CDR1 SGHRS, CDR2 YFSETQ. The CDR3 bases are TGCGCCAGCAGCTTCTATCCCGGGCACAATGAGCAGTTCTTC. Translated: CASSFYPGHNEQFF. Together with reference TRBV5-1 and TRBJ2-1, the CDR3 gives the full variable domain: KAGVTQTPRYLIKTRGQQVTLSCSPISGHRSVSWYQQTPGQGLQFLFEYFSETQRNKGNFPGRFSGRQFSNSRSEMNVSTLELGDSALYLCASSFYPGHNEQFFGPGTRLTVL.

This clone is termed large. The CDR3 DNA is TGTGCCAGCAGCCACACAGGGGGCGGTGAAAAACTGTTTTTT. As protein: CASSHTGGGEKLFF. The chain carries TRBV11-3 and TRBJ1-4, with 9 bases identical to TRBD1. The length of the CDR3 is 14 residues. Germline CDR1 and CDR2: SGHNT and YENEEA. V dropped 5 bases and J dropped 7; count of bases not matched to a gene: 5.

The chain joins TRBV6-8 to TRBJ2-3; D remains ambiguous. V lost 5 bases and J 7 bases, leaving 19 bases between the germline ends. Germline assignment: CDR1 MNHGY and CDR2 SAAAGT. CDR3 length: 15 amino acids. The CDR3 DNA reads TGTGCCAGCAGTACTACGGGCGGACCCTACAATACGCAGTATTTT. It yields the protein CASSTTGGPYNTQYF.

This chain connects TRBV5-1 to TRBJ1-3; perhaps TRBD1 as D (6 bases). Germline V gene data show CDR1 as SGHRS and CDR2 as YFSETQ. The CDR3 loop spans 15 amino acids. V was pared by 2 bases and J by 0 bases, with 9 bases between. CDR3 in amino acids: CASSFTGISGNTIYF. In nucleotides, the CDR3 is TGCGCCAGCAGCTTCACAGGGATCTCTGGAAACACCATATATTTT. The whole variable domain, remainder taken from reference TRBV5-1 and TRBJ1-3, is KAGVTQTPRYLIKTRGQQVTLSCSPISGHRSVSWYQQTPGQGLQFLFEYFSETQRNKGNFPGRFSGRQFSNSRSEMNVSTLELGDSALYLCASSFTGISGNTIYFGEGSWLTVV.

This rearrangement joins TRBV19 to TRBJ2-7, with D possibly TRBD2 on 6 matching bases. V lost 2 bases, J lost 7 bases, and 9 bases lay in between. Germline-derived CDR1 and CDR2 are LNHDA and SQIVND (reference sequence). The CDR3 contains 12 residues. The CDR3 loop reads CASSIIGGEQYF. Here the CDR3 DNA reads TGTGCCAGTAGTATAATCGGAGGGGAGCAGTACTTC.

The chain has TRBV10-3 and TRBJ1-1; D is undetermined. V was shortened by 4 bases and J by 3 bases, with 12 bases between the two germline ends. The CDR3 runs 14 residues. Germline V lookup: CDR1 ENHRY, CDR2 SYGVKD. CDR3 DNA sequence: TGTGCCATCAGTGTAAACCGAGACGACACTGAAGCTTTCTTT. Translating gives CAISVNRDDTEAFF.

The chain employs TRBV6-8 and TRBJ1-1; 10 bases are shared with TRBD1. Germline CDR1 and CDR2: MNHGY and SAAAGT. The CDR3 is 13 amino acids. Trimming at V came to 6 bases and at J to 5 bases, leaving 3 bases not matched to a gene. CDR3 loop: CASSGQGVTEAFF. CDR3 DNA: TGTGCCAGCAGCGGACAGGGGGTTACTGAAGCTTTCTTT.

This clone has just a few counts. The genes are TRBV6-8 and TRBJ1-5; D possibly corresponds to TRBD1 (5 bases). Germline CDR1 and CDR2: MNHGY and SAAAGT. CDR3 length equals 12 residues. Trimming pared 2 bases from V and 9 bases from J, leaving 8 bases between. The CDR3 sequence is CASSYRDPPQHF. CDR3 bases: TGTGCCAGCAGTTACAGGGACCCGCCCCAGCATTTT.

This chain uses TRBV19 with TRBJ1-2, with 11 bases identical to TRBD1. Trimming took 5 bases from V and 4 from J; bases not matched to a gene: 6. CDR3 length equals 15 residues. The germline gives CDR1 LNHDA, CDR2 SQIVND (reference sequence). CDR3 in amino acids: CASSSGQGASYGYTF. CDR3 nucleotide sequence: TGTGCCAGTAGTTCCGGACAGGGGGCAAGCTATGGCTACACCTTC. Full variable domain (missing parts from reference TRBV19 and TRBJ1-2): DGGITQSPKYLFRKEGQNVTLSCEQNLNHDAMYWYRQDPGQGLRLIYYSQIVNDFQKGDIAEGYSVSREKKESFPLTVTSAQKNPTAFYLCASSSGQGASYGYTFGSGTRLTVV.

The V and J genes are TRBV7-7 and TRBJ2-1, with D unclear. V lost 4 bases and J 1 base, leaving 14 bases between the germline ends. This CDR3 contains 16 residues. CDR1 and CDR2 from the germline V gene are SSHAT and FNYEAQ (reference sequence). The chain's CDR3 is CASSYREAWSYNEQFF. As DNA, the CDR3 is TGTGCCAGCAGCTACCGAGAGGCGTGGTCCTACAATGAGCAGTTCTTC.

The J gene is TRBJ1-1, the V gene TRBV29-1, with D unresolved. From germline, CDR1 is SQVTM and CDR2 ANQGSEA. The CDR3 length is 14 residues. Trimming shortened V by 5 bases and J by 0 bases, and 13 bases separated the two germline ends. Here the CDR3 DNA reads TGCAGCGTTAACGCGGGTCATTTGAACACTGAAGCTTTCTTT. Its translation: CSVNAGHLNTEAFF. Looking up the rest from reference TRBV29-1 and TRBJ1-1 gives the full variable domain: SAVISQKPSRDICQRGTSLTIQCQVDSQVTMMFWYRQQPGQSLTLIATANQGSEATYESGFVIDKFPISRPNLTFSTLTVSNMSPEDSSIYLCSVNAGHLNTEAFFGQGTRLTVV.

The chain employs TRBV28 and TRBJ1-3, with a possible D match to TRBD1 (6 bases). The CDR3 is made up of 13 amino acids. Germline CDR1 is MDHEN and CDR2 is SYDVKM. V shed 4 bases and J shed 6 bases, with 10 bases lying between them. CDR3 sequence (DNA): TGTGCCAGCAGTTGGACAGTGGAAAACACCATATATTTT. It yields the protein CASSWTVENTIYF.